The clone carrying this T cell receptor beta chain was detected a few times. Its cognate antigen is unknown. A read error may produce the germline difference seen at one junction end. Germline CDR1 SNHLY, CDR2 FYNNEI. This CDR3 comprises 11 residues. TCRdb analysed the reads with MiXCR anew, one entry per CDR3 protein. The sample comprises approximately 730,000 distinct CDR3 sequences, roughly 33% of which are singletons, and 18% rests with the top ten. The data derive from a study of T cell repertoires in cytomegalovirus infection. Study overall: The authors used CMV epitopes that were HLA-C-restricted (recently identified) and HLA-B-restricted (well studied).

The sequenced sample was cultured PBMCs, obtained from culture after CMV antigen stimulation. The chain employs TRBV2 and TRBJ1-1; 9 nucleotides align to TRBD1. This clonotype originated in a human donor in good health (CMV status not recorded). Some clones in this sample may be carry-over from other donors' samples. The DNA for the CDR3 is TGTGCCAGCAGTGAGGGGACAGGGCCTCACTTT. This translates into CASSEGTGPHF.